This T cell receptor beta chain was recovered during a study of blood T cells in healthy people across ages. Whole-study findings and limits: Using unsorted PBMCs precluded a conclusive naive versus antigen-experienced comparison.

Losses at the gene ends were 3 bases for V and 4 bases for J; bases not matched to a gene: 12. The CDR3 is 16 amino acids. Per the germline V gene, CDR1 is GTSNPN and CDR2 is SVGIG (reference sequence). A second PCR of roughly 6 to 12 cycles used a sample-barcoded 5' primer and a J-beta primer mix. Tags on each cDNA molecule came from a template-switch adaptor with 12 random nucleotides. One entry per CDR3 protein, called by TCRdb with MiXCR from the 5' RACE reads. The repertoire has under 850,000 distinct CDR3 sequences, about 34% of them found once; the top ten carry approximately 13%. About this clonotype: Its antigen is still unknown.

The chain combines TRBV30 with TRBJ2-1; 7 nucleotides match TRBD2. Sequencing used blood. This clonotype originated in a man younger than 35 in good health. The chain's CDR3 is CAWRPGRESLYNEQFF. CDR3 nucleotides: TGTGCCTGGAGACCGGGGCGGGAGTCCTTGTACAATGAGCAGTTCTTC.